Below, 27 T cell receptor beta chains from the same sample are listed, as sequenced in a study of cytomegalovirus exposure and HLA in healthy donors. 60 Vbeta and 13 Jbeta primers were used in PCR. Assay used: immunoSEQ multiplex PCR; TCRdb lists only in-frame clones, some missing. The sample comprises approximately 180,000 clones, about 80% of which are singletons, and less than 1.5% rests with the top ten. Sequencing was done on a sample of PBMCs. These receptors were obtained from a woman between 25 and 40 years old in good health and CMV-seropositive.

The chain is built from TRBV29-1 and TRBJ2-7, with a tentative D call TRBD1 (5 bases). The CDR3 totals 13 residues. Germline assignment: CDR1 SQVTM and CDR2 ANQGSEA. V was pared by 7 bases and J by 5 bases, with 18 bases between. CDR3 sequence (DNA): TGCAGCGCCCGTCGGACACAGCGCAACGAGCAGTACTTC. Translated, it gives CSARRTQRNEQYF.

This clone occurred a few times. V is TRBV19 and J is TRBJ1-2, with 7 bases matching TRBD1. With 1 base clipped from V and 1 base from J, the junction kept 3 bases outside the gene matches. Germline CDR1 is LNHDA and CDR2 is SQIVND (reference sequence). This CDR3 is 15 amino acids long. CDR3: CASSIAGGDNYGYTF. The CDR3 bases are TGTGCCAGTAGTATAGCAGGGGGAGATAACTATGGCTACACCTTC.

This clone is categorized as medium-sized. The V and J genes are TRBV6-1 and TRBJ2-7; no clear D gene. Germline CDR1 is MNHNS and CDR2 is SASEGT. With 2 bases removed from V and 0 bases from J, the gap between germline ends came to 11 bases. The length of the CDR3 is 15 residues. The CDR3 spells CASSEMAESSYEQYF. The CDR3, as DNA: TGTGCCAGCAGTGAAATGGCGGAGAGCTCCTACGAGCAGTACTTC.

Only a few counts were recorded for this clone. The junction does not match germline at one end; this may be a read error. The gene calls are TRBV7-3 and TRBJ2-7, with 8 positions matching TRBD2. The CDR3 runs to 16 residues. Germline assignment: CDR1 SGHTA and CDR2 FQGTGA. CDR3 in amino acids: CSSSLTGTGGRYEQYF. In DNA form, the CDR3 reads TGTTCCAGCAGCTTAACGGGGACGGGAGGGCGGTACGAGCAGTACTTC.

This clone has just a few counts. The rearrangement links TRBV6-5 to TRBJ2-7, with 10 bases aligning to TRBD2. After removal of 6 bases from V and 2 bases from J, the junction contained 4 bases not matched to a gene. Germline CDR1 MNHEY, CDR2 SVGAGI. This CDR3 is 14 amino acids long. The CDR3 spells CASSPSGRAYEQYF. The CDR3 DNA is TGTGCCAGCAGCCCAAGCGGGAGGGCCTACGAGCAGTACTTC.

This clone has more than one count but fewer than ten. The chain links TRBV28 to TRBJ2-5; 7 bases match TRBD2. V gave up 2 bases and J gave up 1 base; unmatched junction bases: 10. Germline V gene lookup returns CDR1 MDHEN and CDR2 SYDVKM. The CDR3 is 17 residues long. The CDR3 reads CASSLNGASGFQETQYF. In DNA form, the CDR3 reads TGTGCCAGCAGTTTAAATGGGGCTAGCGGATTCCAAGAGACCCAGTACTTC.

The gene calls are TRBV5-4 and TRBJ2-5; the match to TRBD2 covers 7 bases. The J call may not be correct, given that the DNA end is closer to TRBJ2-7. CDR1 is SGHNT and CDR2 is YYREEE in the germline V gene (reference sequence). This CDR3 comprises 14 residues. The DNA of the CDR3 is TGTGCCAGCAGCTTTTCGGGAGGTCGGGCCGAGCAGTACTTC. It codes for CASSFSGGRAEQYF.

This clone was recorded only once. This sequence joins TRBV4-1 and TRBJ2-7; TRBD2 aligns across 15 bases. This CDR3 comprises 19 residues. V was pared by 5 bases and J by 3 bases, with 14 bases of the junction left unmatched. CDR1 is MGHRA and CDR2 is YSYEKL in the germline V gene. Here the CDR3 reads CASSSSSSGTSGRLYEQYF. CDR3 in DNA: TGCGCCAGCAGCTCATCCTCGTCTGGGACTAGCGGGAGGCTCTACGAGCAGTACTTC.

The chain links TRBV7-3 to TRBJ1-2; perhaps TRBD1 as D (5 bases). Germline V gene data show CDR1 as SGHTA and CDR2 as FQGTGA. Trimming shortened V by 1 base and J by 3 bases, and 21 bases separated the two germline ends. This CDR3 spans 18 amino acids. CDR3: CASSLMGQGGMQDYGYTF. CDR3 sequence (DNA): TGTGCCAGCAGCTTAATGGGCCAGGGAGGTATGCAGGACTATGGCTACACCTTC. Variable domain in full (rest from reference TRBV7-3 and TRBJ1-2): GAGVSQTPSNKVTEKGKYVELRCDPISGHTALYWYRQSLGQGPEFLIYFQGTGAADDSGLPNDRFFAVRPEGSVSTLKIQRTERGDSAVYLCASSLMGQGGMQDYGYTFGSGTRLTVV.

This sequence joins TRBV2 and TRBJ1-3; weak D call: TRBD1 (5 bases). Between the trimmed V and J ends, which lost 7 bases and 4 bases, there was a span of 11 bases. Germline CDR1 SNHLY, CDR2 FYNNEI. The CDR3 sequence is 13 residues long. The CDR3 spells CASTGEDGNTIYF. CDR3 DNA: TGTGCCAGCACGGGGGAGGACGGAAACACCATATATTTT.

The chain is built from TRBV7-9 and TRBJ2-2; 10 bases are shared with TRBD2. The germline CDR1 and CDR2 sequences are SEHNR and FQNEAQ (reference sequence). V gave up 5 bases and J gave up 8 bases; unmatched junction bases: 11. This CDR3 comprises 16 residues. As DNA, the CDR3 is TGTGCCAGCAGCCCCTGGACTAGCGGCGAACAGGGGGAGCTGTTTTTT. Amino acid sequence: CASSPWTSGEQGELFF.

The gene calls are TRBV4-2 and TRBJ1-4, with 9 positions matching TRBD1. After removal of 1 base from V and 8 bases from J, the junction contained 8 bases not matched to a gene. The CDR3 sequence is 16 residues long. From germline, CDR1 is LGHNA and CDR2 YNFKEQ. The CDR3 spells CASSQVRTGEEEKLFF. The CDR3 DNA sequence: TGTGCCAGCAGCCAAGTAAGGACAGGGGAAGAAGAAAAACTGTTTTTT.

The chain combines TRBV25-1 with TRBJ2-1, with TRBD1 matching 8 bases. This CDR3 contains 14 residues. Germline values: CDR1 MGHDK, CDR2 SYGVNS. V lost 5 bases to trimming and J lost 6 bases; unmatched junction nucleotides: 6. The CDR3 coding sequence is TGTGCCAGCAGTCCCCGGACAGGGCTCAATGAGCAGTTCTTC. It encodes CASSPRTGLNEQFF.

The chain has TRBV5-8 and TRBJ2-1; 9 bases agree with TRBD1. The junction had 7 bases not matched to a gene; V was cut back by 1 base and J by 8 bases. CDR1 and CDR2 (germline): SGHTS, YDEGEE. The CDR3 is made up of 15 amino acids. The CDR3 DNA follows: TGTGCCAGCAGCTTGCGGGACAGGGAGGTCGATGAGCAGTTCTTC. Translated, it gives CASSLRDREVDEQFF.

J is TRBJ2-7 and V is TRBV7-3; TRBD1 matches at 8 bases. The J segment lost 5 bases and the V segment lost 0 bases, leaving 3 bases of the junction unmatched. This CDR3 is built from 14 residues. Germline V gene sequence: CDR1 SGHTA, CDR2 FQGTGA. The CDR3 is CASSLTTGVDEQYF. CDR3 bases: TGTGCCAGCAGCTTAACGACAGGGGTGGACGAGCAGTACTTC.

The CDR3 spells CASSLRGEGETQYF. The CDR3 bases are TGTGCCAGCAGCTTGAGAGGGGAGGGAGAGACCCAGTACTTC. The chain joins TRBV7-6 to TRBJ2-5; 7 bases are shared with TRBD2. The CDR3 totals 14 residues. With 3 bases clipped from V and 4 bases from J, the junction kept 5 bases outside the gene matches. Germline V gene sequence: CDR1 SGHVS, CDR2 FNYEAQ.

CDR3 nucleotides: TGTGCCAGCAGCTTCGGCGGAGACCAAGAGACCCAGTACTTC. Its translation is CASSFGGDQETQYF. The rearrangement links TRBV11-3 to TRBJ2-5; D is uncertain. This CDR3 region has 14 residues. Trimming left V 3 bases short and J 0 bases short, with 8 bases between. Germline V CDR1 and CDR2: SGHNT, YENEEA.

The rearrangement uses TRBV28 and TRBJ2-7; D is perhaps TRBD2 (6 bases). CDR3 size: 14 residues. Germline assignment: CDR1 MDHEN and CDR2 SYDVKM. V dropped 4 bases and J dropped 9 bases, with 19 bases sitting between them. The CDR3 nucleotides are TGTGCCAGCAGTTCCTCGACTAGGACTCGTGGGCAGTACTTC. It yields the protein CASSSSTRTRGQYF.

The chain has TRBV28 and TRBJ2-5; 8 nucleotides agree with TRBD1. Germline V gives CDR1 MDHEN, CDR2 SYDVKM. The CDR3 is made up of 15 amino acids. The ends lost 4 bases at V and 5 bases at J; junction bases unmatched: 9. The CDR3 loop is CASSSLPGGRETQYF. The DNA for the CDR3 is TGTGCCAGCAGTTCACTACCAGGGGGCAGGGAGACCCAGTACTTC.

The chain uses TRBV6-5 and TRBJ2-7, with 10 bases aligning to TRBD2. CDR3 length: 13 residues. The V and J ends lost 8 bases and 4 bases, in that order; junction bases with no gene match: 5. CDR1 and CDR2 from the germline V gene are MNHEY and SVGAGI. Here the CDR3 DNA reads TGTGCCAGCCGGGGGACTAGCGCGTACGAGCAGTACTTC. Its translation is CASRGTSAYEQYF.

This chain joins TRBV19 and TRBJ1-2; 10 nucleotides align to TRBD1. J lost 3 bases, V lost 5 bases, and 6 bases had no gene match. This CDR3 has 15 amino acids. CDR1 LNHDA and CDR2 SQIVND come from the germline V gene (reference sequence). The CDR3 DNA is TGTGCCAGTAGTCGACAGGGGGCGCAGGACTATGGCTACACCTTC. Translating it yields CASSRQGAQDYGYTF.

The chain couples TRBV19 to TRBJ2-5; 10 bases align to TRBD1. Per the germline V gene, CDR1 is LNHDA and CDR2 is SQIVND (reference sequence). The CDR3 covers 15 residues. The trim removed 5 bases at V and 4 bases at J, leaving 7 bases unmatched. The CDR3 here is CASSGGDRGLETQYF. CDR3 DNA: TGTGCCAGTAGTGGCGGGGACAGGGGTTTAGAGACCCAGTACTTC.

This clone occurred once. This rearrangement joins TRBV7-2 to TRBJ1-3, with no clear D. The CDR3 spans 16 residues. V lost 1 base and J 0 bases, leaving 10 bases between the germline ends. Germline V gene sequence: CDR1 SGHTA, CDR2 FQGNSA. CDR3 sequence reads: CASSLGPISSGNTIYF. The CDR3 nucleotides read TGTGCCAGCAGCTTAGGTCCAATCAGCTCTGGAAACACCATATATTTT.

A few counts support this clone. This chain uses TRBV4-3 with TRBJ1-2, with D possibly being TRBD1 (5 bases). The germline V gene encodes CDR1 LGHNA and CDR2 YSLEER. The CDR3 totals 15 residues. V shed 3 bases and J shed 8 bases, with 19 bases lying between them. The DNA for the CDR3 is TGCGCCAGCAGCCACCTCTGGGGCAGGTCTTTAGGCTACACCTTC. Residues: CASSHLWGRSLGYTF.

This clone was seen just once. This rearrangement joins TRBV6-5 to TRBJ2-2, with a tentative D call TRBD2 (6 bases). CDR1 is MNHEY and CDR2 is SVGAGI in the germline V gene. This CDR3 has 15 residues. The germline V and J ends were trimmed by 5 bases and 2 bases, with 12 bases remaining between them. The CDR3 protein is CASSRGDQNTGELFF. The CDR3 DNA reads as TGTGCCAGCAGTCGCGGGGACCAAAACACCGGGGAGCTGTTTTTT.

The DNA of the CDR3 is TGTGCCAGCAGTGATAATGCGGGGGTAGCGGGAGAAATGACAGATACGCAGTATTTT. Protein: CASSDNAGVAGEMTDTQYF. V usage is TRBV2 and J usage is TRBJ2-3, with TRBD2 matching 9 bases. There are 19 residues in the CDR3. Trimming cost V 3 bases and J 3 bases; bases outside gene matches: 16. Germline V gene data show CDR1 as SNHLY and CDR2 as FYNNEI.

With respect to this clone: One end of the junction fails to match germline, which may point to a read error. This rearrangement joins TRBV7-2 to TRBJ1-2; 8 bases are shared with TRBD1. This CDR3 contains 15 residues. Germline loops: CDR1 SGHTA, CDR2 FQGNSA. The CDR3 loop reads CASSLDVSRDRSSLF. In nucleotides, the CDR3 is TGTGCCAGCAGCCTAGACGTGTCTCGGGACAGGTCGAGCCTCTTC.